This T cell receptor (beta chain) stems from a study of Ad26.COV2.S vaccination and SARS-CoV-2 variants. On the study more broadly: Dosing was one shot or two shots 56 days apart.

As to treatment: around 19 received Ad26.COV2.S at low or high dose, single or two shots; a few received placebo; per-sample allocation not given. Sample collection was performed on day 63 after the first vaccine or placebo injection. CDR3 length: 14 amino acids. Germline lookup yields CDR1 MDHEN and CDR2 SYDVKM. V was pared by 5 bases and J by 5 bases, with 13 bases between. Sequencing used immunoSEQ multiplex PCR; TCRdb keeps in-frame clones, though not all of them. The sample holds a few hundred thousand clones; over 75% are singletons and the top ten take around 2%. This clonotype was obtained from a person aged 18-60 years who received the Ad26.COV2.S COVID-19 vaccine or a placebo. This sample comprised peripheral blood, obtained in a trial of Ad26.COV2.S vaccine versus placebo. V gene TRBV28 combines with J gene TRBJ1-5; D might be TRBD1 (5 bases). CDR3 DNA: TGTGCCAGCAGTACATCGGGGGGTCATCAGCCCCAGCATTTT. Protein: CASSTSGGHQPQHF.